This TCR beta chain is from a study of shared clonotypes between healthy human individuals. On the study more broadly: A couple of female and a few male donors aged 18 to 49 were enrolled.

The protocol was immunoSEQ multiplex PCR, while the TCRdb copy is restricted to in-frame clones and leaves out a portion. The table records about 2,200,000 clones, more than 85% of them present only once. CD45RO-negative cells were positively selected for CCR7, leaving out terminally differentiated effector memory CD45RA+ cells. The CDR3 loop spans 18 amino acids. With 0 bases removed from V and 1 base from J, the gap between germline ends came to 17 bases. Germline loops: CDR1 LGHNA, CDR2 YSLEER. The chain has TRBV4-3 and TRBJ2-3, with a tentative D call TRBD1 (6 bases). Specimen: naive CD8+ T cells from PBMCs. This TCR was sampled from a man between 18 and 35 years old in good health. Some clones in this sample may be carry-over from other donors' samples. The CDR3, as DNA: TGCGCCAGCAGCCAAGACCGAGCGACAGGCTGGGGCACAGATACGCAGTATTTT. Its protein product is CASSQDRATGWGTDTQYF.